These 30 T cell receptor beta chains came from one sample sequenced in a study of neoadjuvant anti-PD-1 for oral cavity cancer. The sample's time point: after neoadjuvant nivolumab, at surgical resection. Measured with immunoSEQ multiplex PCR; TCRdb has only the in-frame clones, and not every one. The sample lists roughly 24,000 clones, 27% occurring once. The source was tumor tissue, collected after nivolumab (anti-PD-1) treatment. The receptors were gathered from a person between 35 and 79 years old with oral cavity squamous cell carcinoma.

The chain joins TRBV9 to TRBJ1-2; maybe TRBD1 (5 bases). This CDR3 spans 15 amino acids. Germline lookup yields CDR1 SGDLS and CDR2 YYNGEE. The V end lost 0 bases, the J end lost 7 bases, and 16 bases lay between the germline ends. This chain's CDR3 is CASSVATGAQGGYTF. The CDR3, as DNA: TGTGCCAGCAGCGTAGCTACTGGAGCCCAGGGTGGCTACACCTTC. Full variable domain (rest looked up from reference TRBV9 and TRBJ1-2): DSGVTQTPKHLITATGQRVTLRCSPRSGDLSVYWYQQSLDQGLQFLIQYYNGEERAKGNILERFSAQQFPDLHSELNLSSLELGDSALYFCASSVATGAQGGYTFGSGTRLTVV.

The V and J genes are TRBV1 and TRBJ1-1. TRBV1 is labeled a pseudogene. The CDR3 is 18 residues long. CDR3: CTSSQDFLWGMKDTEAFF. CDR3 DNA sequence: TGCACCAGCAGCCAAGATTTTCTTTGGGGGATGAAGGACACTGAAGCTTTCTTT.

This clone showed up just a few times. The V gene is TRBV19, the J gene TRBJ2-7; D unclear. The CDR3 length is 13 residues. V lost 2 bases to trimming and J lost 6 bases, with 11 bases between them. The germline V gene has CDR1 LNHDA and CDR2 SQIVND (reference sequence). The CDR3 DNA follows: TGTGCCAGTAGTATACTAGGCAAAGGCGAGCAGTACTTC. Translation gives CASSILGKGEQYF. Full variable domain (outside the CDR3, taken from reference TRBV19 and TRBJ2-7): DGGITQSPKYLFRKEGQNVTLSCEQNLNHDAMYWYRQDPGQGLRLIYYSQIVNDFQKGDIAEGYSVSREKKESFPLTVTSAQKNPTAFYLCASSILGKGEQYFGPGTRLTVT.

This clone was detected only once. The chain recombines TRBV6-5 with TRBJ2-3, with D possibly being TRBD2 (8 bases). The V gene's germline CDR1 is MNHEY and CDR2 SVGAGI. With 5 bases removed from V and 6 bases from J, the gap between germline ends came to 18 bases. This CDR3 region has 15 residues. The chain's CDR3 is CASSLVAGGQDTQYF. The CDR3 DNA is TGTGCCAGCAGTCTCGTCGCGGGGGGACAGGATACGCAGTATTTT.

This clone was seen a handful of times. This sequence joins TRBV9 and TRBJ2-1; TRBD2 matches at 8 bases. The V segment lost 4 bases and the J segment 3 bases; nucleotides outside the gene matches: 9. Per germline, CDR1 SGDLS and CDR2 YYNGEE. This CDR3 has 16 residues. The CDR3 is CASSPRLAGFYNEQFF. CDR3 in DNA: TGTGCCAGCAGCCCCCGCCTAGCGGGCTTCTACAATGAGCAGTTCTTC.

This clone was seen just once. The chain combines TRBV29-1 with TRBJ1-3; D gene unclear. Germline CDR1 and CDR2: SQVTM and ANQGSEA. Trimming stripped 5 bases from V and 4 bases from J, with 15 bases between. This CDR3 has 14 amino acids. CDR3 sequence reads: CSVFLDRGGNTIYF. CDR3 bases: TGCAGCGTTTTTCTAGATCGCGGGGGAAACACCATATATTTT.

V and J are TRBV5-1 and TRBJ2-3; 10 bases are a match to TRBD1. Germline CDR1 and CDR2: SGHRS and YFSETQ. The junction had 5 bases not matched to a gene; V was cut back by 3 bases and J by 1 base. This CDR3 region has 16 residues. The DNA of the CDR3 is TGCGCCAGCAGCTGGGGACAGGGGTTGGGCACAGATACGCAGTATTTT. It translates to CASSWGQGLGTDTQYF. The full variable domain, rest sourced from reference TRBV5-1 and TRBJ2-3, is KAGVTQTPRYLIKTRGQQVTLSCSPISGHRSVSWYQQTPGQGLQFLFEYFSETQRNKGNFPGRFSGRQFSNSRSEMNVSTLELGDSALYLCASSWGQGLGTDTQYFGPGTRLTVL.

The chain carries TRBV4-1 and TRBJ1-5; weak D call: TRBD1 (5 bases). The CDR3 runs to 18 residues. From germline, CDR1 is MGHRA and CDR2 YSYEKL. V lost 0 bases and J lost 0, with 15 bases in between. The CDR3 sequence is CASSQDEAGLYSNQPQHF. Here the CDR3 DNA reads TGCGCCAGCAGCCAAGATGAGGCAGGGCTTTATAGCAATCAGCCCCAGCATTTT.

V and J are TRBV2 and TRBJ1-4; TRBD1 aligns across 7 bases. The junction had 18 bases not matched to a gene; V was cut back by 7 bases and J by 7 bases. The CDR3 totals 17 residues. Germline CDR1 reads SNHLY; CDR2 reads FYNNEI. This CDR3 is CASNFDRDVVKGEKLFF. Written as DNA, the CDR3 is TGTGCCAGCAACTTTGACAGGGACGTTGTGAAAGGTGAAAAACTGTTTTTT.

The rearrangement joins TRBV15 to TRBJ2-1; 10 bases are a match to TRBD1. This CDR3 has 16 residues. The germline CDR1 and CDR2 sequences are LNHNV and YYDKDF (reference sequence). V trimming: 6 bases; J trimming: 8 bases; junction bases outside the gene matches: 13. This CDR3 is CATRESPGQGIDEQFF. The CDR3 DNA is TGTGCCACCAGAGAATCTCCGGGACAGGGGATAGATGAGCAGTTCTTC.

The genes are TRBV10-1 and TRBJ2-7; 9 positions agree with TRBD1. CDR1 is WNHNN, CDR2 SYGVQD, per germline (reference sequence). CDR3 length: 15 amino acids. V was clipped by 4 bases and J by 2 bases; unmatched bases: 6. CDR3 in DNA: TGCGCCAGCAGTGCCCAAACAGGGGGCCCCTACGAGCAGTACTTC. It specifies CASSAQTGGPYEQYF.

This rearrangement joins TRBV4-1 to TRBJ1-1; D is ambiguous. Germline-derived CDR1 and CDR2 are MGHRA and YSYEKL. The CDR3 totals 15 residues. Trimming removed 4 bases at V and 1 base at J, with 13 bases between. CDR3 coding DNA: TGCGCCAGCAGCCGAGCTTATACTCCGAACACTGAAGCTTTCTTT. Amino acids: CASSRAYTPNTEAFF.

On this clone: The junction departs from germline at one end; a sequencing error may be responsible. CDR3 residues: CASRFDPSGANVLTF. The CDR3 nucleotides read TGCGCCAGCCGCTTCGACCCGTCTGGGGCCAACGTCCTGACTTTC. This chain connects TRBV5-1 to TRBJ2-6; D unclear. Germline V gene sequence: CDR1 SGHRS, CDR2 YFSETQ. This CDR3 contains 15 residues.

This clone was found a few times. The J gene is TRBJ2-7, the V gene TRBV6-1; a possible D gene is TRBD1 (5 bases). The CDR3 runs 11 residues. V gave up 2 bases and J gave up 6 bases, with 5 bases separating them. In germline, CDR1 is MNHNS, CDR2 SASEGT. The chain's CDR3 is CASSERGEQYF. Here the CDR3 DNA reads TGTGCCAGCAGTGAAAGGGGCGAGCAGTACTTC.

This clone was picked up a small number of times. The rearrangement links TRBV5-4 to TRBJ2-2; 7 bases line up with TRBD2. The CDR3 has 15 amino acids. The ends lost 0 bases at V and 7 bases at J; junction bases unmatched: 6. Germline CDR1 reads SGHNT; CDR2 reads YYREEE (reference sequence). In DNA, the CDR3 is TGTGCCAGCAGCTTGGCTAGCGGAAGGGGCGGGGAGCTGTTTTTT. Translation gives CASSLASGRGGELFF.

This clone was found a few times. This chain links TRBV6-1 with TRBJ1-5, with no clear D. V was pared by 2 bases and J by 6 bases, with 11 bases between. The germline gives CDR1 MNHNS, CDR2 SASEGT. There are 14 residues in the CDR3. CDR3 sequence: CASSESGWGQPQHF. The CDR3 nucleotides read TGTGCCAGCAGTGAATCCGGCTGGGGTCAGCCCCAGCATTTT.

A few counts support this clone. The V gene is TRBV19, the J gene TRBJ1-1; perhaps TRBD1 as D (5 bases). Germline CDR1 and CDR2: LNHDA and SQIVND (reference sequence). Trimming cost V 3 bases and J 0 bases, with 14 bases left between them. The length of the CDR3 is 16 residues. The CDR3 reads CASSIASGTMNTEAFF. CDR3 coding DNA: TGTGCCAGTAGTATTGCGTCAGGGACTATGAACACTGAAGCTTTCTTT.

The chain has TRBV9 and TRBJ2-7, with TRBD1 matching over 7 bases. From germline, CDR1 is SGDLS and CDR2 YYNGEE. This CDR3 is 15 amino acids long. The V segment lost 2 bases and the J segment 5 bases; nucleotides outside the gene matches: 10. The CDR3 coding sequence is TGTGCCAGCAGCGTCCAGCCGGGACAGTTACACGAGCAGTACTTC. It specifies CASSVQPGQLHEQYF.

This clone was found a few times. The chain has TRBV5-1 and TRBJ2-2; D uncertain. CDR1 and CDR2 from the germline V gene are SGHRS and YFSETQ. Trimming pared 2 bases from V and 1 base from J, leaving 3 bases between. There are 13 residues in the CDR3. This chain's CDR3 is CASSLLNTGELFF. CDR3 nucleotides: TGCGCCAGCAGCTTACTGAACACCGGGGAGCTGTTTTTT.

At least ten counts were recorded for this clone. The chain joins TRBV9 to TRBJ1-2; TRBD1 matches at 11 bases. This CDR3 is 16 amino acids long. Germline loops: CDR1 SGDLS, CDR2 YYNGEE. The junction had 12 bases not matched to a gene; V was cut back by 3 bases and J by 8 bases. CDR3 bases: TGTGCCAGCAGCGCGGTCGCCCGGGACAGGGGGTACGGCTACACCTTC. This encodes CASSAVARDRGYGYTF.

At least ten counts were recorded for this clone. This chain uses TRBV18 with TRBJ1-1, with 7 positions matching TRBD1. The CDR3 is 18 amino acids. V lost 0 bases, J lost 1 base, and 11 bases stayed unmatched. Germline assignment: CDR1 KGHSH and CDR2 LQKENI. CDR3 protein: CASSPPVWTGVGNTEAFF. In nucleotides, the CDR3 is TGTGCCAGCTCACCACCGGTGTGGACAGGCGTGGGGAACACTGAAGCTTTCTTT.

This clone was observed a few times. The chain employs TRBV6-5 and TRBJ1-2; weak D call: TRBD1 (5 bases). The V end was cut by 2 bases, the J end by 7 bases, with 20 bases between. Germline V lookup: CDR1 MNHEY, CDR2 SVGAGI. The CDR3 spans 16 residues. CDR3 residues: CASSYNPPGHLSGYTF. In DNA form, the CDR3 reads TGTGCCAGCAGTTACAATCCGCCAGGGCATCTCTCTGGCTACACCTTC.

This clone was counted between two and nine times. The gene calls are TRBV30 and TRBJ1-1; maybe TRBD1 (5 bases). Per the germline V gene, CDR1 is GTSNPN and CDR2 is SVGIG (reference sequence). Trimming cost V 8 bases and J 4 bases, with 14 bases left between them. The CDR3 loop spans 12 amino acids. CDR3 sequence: CAGGRVATEAFF. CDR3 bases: TGTGCCGGAGGCAGGGTTGCCACTGAAGCTTTCTTT.

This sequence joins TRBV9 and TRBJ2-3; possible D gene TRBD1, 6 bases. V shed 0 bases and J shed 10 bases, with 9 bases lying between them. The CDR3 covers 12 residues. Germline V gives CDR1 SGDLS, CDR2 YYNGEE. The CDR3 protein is CASSVDRAPQYF. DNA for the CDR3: TGTGCCAGCAGCGTAGACAGGGCTCCGCAGTATTTT.

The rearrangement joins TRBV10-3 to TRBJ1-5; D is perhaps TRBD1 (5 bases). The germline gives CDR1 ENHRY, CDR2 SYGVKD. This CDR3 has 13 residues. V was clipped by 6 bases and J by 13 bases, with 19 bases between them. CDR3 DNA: TGTGCCATCAGCCCCGGGGGGGGTAAGACACAGCATTTT. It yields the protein CAISPGGGKTQHF.

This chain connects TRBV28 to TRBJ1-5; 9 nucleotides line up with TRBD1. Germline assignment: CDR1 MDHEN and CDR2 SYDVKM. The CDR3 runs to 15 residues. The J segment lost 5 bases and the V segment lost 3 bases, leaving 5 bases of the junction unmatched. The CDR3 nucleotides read TGTGCCAGCAGTTTCTGGACAGGGGAATATCAGCCCCAGCATTTT. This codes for CASSFWTGEYQPQHF.

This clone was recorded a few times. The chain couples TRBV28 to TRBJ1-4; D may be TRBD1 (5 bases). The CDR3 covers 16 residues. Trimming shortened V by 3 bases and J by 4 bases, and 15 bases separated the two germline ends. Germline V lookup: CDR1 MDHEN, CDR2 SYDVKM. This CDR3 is CASSFRGGTFNEKLFF. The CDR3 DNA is TGTGCCAGCAGTTTTCGAGGAGGGACCTTTAATGAAAAACTGTTTTTT.

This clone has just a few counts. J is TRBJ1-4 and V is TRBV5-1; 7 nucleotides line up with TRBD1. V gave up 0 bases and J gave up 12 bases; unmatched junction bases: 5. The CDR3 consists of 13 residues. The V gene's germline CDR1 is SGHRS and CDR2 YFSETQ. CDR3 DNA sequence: TGCGCCAGCAGCTTGGAGGACAGGCAGCAACTGTTTTTT. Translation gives CASSLEDRQQLFF.

The CDR3 nucleotides read TGTGCCAGCAGCCAAGATCCTACTAGCGGGGCAAGCTACGAGCAGTACTTC. It yields the protein CASSQDPTSGASYEQYF. The J gene is TRBJ2-7, the V gene TRBV4-2; TRBD2 matches 10 bases. The CDR3 spans 17 residues. The V and J ends lost 0 bases and 3 bases, in that order; junction bases with no gene match: 8. Germline loops: CDR1 LGHNA, CDR2 YNFKEQ.

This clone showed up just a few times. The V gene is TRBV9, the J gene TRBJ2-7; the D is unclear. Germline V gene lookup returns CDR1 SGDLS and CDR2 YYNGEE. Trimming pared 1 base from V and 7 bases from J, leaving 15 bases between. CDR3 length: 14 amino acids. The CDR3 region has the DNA TGTGCCAGCAGCGTACTCCCAGATATCGGAGAGCAGTACTTC. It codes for CASSVLPDIGEQYF.